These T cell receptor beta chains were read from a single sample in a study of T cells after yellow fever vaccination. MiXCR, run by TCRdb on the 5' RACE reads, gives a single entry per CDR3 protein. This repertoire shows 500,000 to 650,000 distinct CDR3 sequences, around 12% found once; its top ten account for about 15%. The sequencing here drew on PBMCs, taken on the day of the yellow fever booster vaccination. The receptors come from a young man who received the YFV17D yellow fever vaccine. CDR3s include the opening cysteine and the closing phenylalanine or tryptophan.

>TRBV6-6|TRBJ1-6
CASSPLSLLHF
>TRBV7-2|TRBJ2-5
CASSLGRSQETQYF
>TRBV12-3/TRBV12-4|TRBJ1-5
CASSLEGPQHF
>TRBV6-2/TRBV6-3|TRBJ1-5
CASNLLNQPQHF
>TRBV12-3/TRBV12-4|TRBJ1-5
CASGPLATGSNQPQHF
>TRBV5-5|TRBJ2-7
CASSLVPQGLAGVVEQYF
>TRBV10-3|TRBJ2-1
CAIRKRDANEQFF
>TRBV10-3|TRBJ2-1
CAISPKGGLAGNEQFF
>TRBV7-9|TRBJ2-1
CASSLVDRGYNEQFF
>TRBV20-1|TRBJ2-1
CSARETGIYNEQFF
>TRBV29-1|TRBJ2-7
CSVEDRSGLAGYEQYF
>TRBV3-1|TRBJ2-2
CASSPPDPITGELFF
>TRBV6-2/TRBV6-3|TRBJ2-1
CASRGFLRSYNEQFF
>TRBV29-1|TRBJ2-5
CSGRDPGETQYF
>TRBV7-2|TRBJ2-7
CASSLDRPGEQYF
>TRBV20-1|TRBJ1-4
CSANRGTNEKLFF
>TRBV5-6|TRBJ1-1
CASSRGQLNTEAFF
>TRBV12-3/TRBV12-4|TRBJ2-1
CASSYLAGGSEQFF
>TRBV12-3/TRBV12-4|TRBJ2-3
CASSSTHTGASTDTQYF
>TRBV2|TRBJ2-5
CASSEGGYETQYF
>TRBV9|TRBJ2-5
CASNQLAGGQETQYF
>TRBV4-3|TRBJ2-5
CASSPAPGETQYF
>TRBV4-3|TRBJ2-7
CASSQEHQRILYEQYF
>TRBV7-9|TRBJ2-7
CASSFPRGGQYEQYF
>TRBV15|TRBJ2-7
CATSRELGTRDEQYF
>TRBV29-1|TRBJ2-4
CSVTTVQAKNIQYF
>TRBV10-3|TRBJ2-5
CAIKRNGSQETQYF
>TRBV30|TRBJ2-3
CAWGGIRTDTQYF
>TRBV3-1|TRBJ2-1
CACSQDGLALSYNEQFF
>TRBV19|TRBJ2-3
CASTGGSGRAGNTQYF
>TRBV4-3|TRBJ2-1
CASSEAGSSSYNEQFF
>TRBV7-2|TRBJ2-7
CASSVTGTGGYEQYF
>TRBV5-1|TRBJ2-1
CASSLDVYNEQFF
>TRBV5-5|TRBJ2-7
CASSLDPILKSYEQYF
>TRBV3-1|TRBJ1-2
CASSQASDVIDGYTF
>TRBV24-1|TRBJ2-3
CATSDRVREGSDTQYF
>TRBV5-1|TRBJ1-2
CASSPQGQLYGYTF
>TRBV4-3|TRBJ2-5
CASSQASAETQYF
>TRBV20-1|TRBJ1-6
CSARALQQGSPLHF
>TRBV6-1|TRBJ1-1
CASKWAPNTEAFF
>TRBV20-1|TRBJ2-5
CSAAGTGMETQYF
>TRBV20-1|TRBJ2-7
CSAAKTATYEQYF
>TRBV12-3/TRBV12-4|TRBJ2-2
CASRDSYIGELFF
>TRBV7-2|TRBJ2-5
CASSLVAFQETQYF
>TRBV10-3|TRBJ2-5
CAISESGTQETQYF
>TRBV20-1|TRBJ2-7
CSASTGPSYEQYF
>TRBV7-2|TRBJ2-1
CASSLDRLALEQFF
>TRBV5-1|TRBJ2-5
CASSWGTVNQETQYF
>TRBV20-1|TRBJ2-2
CSAPSLAGVAGELFF
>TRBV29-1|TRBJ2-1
CSVEDWRDPQFF
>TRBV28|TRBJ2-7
CASTSGSAYEQYF
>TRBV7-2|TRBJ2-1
CASSLGRERKQFF
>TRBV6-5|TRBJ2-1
CASSYYPYAEQFF
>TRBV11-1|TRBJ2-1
CASETGYELIGSYNEQFF
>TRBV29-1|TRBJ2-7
CSVGHSYEQYF
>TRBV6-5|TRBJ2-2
CASSYSWDTGELFF
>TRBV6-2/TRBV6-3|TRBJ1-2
CASSWEANYGYTF
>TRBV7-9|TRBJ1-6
CASSEEGISPLHF
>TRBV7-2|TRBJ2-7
CASSLAGGMEQYF
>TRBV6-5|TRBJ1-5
CASKVTDGNQPQHF